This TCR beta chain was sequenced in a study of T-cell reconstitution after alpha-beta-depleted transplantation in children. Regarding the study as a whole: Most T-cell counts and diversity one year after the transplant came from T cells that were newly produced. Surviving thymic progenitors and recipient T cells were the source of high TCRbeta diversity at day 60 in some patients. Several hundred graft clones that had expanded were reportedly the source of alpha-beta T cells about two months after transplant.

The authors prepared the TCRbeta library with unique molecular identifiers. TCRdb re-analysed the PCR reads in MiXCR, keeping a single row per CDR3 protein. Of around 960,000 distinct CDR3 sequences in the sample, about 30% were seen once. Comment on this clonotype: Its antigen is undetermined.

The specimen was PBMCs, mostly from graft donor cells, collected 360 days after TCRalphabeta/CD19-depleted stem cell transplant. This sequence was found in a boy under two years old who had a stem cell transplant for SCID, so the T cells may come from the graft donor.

The CDR3 DNA is TGTGCCACCAGTGATCTGACTTACGGGGGCGACTCCTACAATGAGCAGTTCTTC. It yields the protein CATSDLTYGGDSYNEQFF. The rearrangement uses TRBV24-1 and TRBJ2-1; tentatively, D is TRBD1 or TRBD2 (6 bases each). This CDR3 contains 18 residues. Germline loops: CDR1 KGHDR, CDR2 SFDVKD. Trimming took off 3 bases at V and 0 bases at J, with 17 bases between the two ends.